This paragraph reports one T cell receptor (beta chain). Its antigen is not yet known. Base quality data are lacking; no much larger clone is found one base away. The record originates from a study of T cells in narcolepsy (dated by TCRdb to the late 2010s). General notes on the study: Patients with narcolepsy type 1 or type 2 (NT1, NT2) were enrolled in the study together with healthy control donors. The study sought autoreactive T cells targeting hypocretin neuron self-antigens (hypocretin, TRIB2) in narcolepsy patients, using TCR Vbeta sequencing to track clonotypes in blood and CSF.

Receptor amplification or capture employed the immunoSEQ multiplex PCR assay. The clones in this table, taken by TCRdb from immuneACCESS, are in-frame only. Not every clone is retained; where verified, under half of the shortfall comes from an unresolved V gene, and the cause of the rest is unknown. This sample gives over 25,000 clones in total; around 79% of them show up just once. Of the sample, 3.8% is held by the ten largest clones. Results and caveats for the whole study, not just this receptor: In plots comparing CSF and blood CD4+ T cell clonotypes from the same patient, HCRT-specific and TRIB2-specific autoreactive clonotypes were highlighted. According to the report, autoreactive clonotypes were detected serially in the blood of the same patients and of different patients, but not in healthy controls. Numbers of sequenced blood memory CD4+ clonotypes were comparable, averaging roughly 37,000 in patients and approximately 34,000 in controls. No sequences matching autoreactive T cell clones were present in some of the blood memory CD4+ repertoires from patients and controls.

CDR1 and CDR2, looked up from the germline V gene, are MNHEY and SVGAGI. Trimming removed 5 bases from V and 9 bases from J, leaving 11 bases between the germline ends. Reading from cysteine to phenylalanine, the CDR3 counts 13 amino acids. The sequence is cut down to CDR3 DNA, 39 bases in frame from base 1. For TCR Vbeta sequencing, memory CD4+ T cells were sorted ex vivo from the peripheral blood of both healthy controls and narcolepsy patients. The TCR was taken from a human donor in good health. The V and J segments used are TRBV6-5 and TRBJ1-6; no D gene can be assigned with confidence. Specimen: memory (CD45RA-) CD4+ T cells from blood. The sample's cell subset or site label, decoded: memory T cells sorted ex vivo from peripheral blood. The DNA reads as follows: TGTGCCAGCAGTACTATCCTAGCTTCACCCCTCCACTTT. It translates as CASSTILASPLHF.